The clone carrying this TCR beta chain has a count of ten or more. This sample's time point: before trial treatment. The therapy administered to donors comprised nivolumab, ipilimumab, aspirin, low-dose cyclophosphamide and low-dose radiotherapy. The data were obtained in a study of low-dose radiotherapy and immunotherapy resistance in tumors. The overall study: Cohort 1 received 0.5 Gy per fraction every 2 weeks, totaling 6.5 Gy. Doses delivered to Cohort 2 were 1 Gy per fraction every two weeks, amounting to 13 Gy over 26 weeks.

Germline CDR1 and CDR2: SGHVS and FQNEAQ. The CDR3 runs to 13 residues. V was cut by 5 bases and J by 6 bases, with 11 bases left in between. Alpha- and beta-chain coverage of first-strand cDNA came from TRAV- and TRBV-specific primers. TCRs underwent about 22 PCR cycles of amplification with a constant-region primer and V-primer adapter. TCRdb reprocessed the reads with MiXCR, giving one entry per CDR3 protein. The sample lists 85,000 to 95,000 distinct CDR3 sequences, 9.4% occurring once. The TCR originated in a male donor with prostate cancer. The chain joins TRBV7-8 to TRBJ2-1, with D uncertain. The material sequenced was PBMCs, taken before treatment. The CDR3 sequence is CASSLGSFNEQFF. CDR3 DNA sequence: TGTGCCAGCAGCCTAGGATCTTTCAATGAGCAGTTCTTC.